The rows below give T cell receptor beta chains drawn from one sample of a study of tumor and adjacent non-tumor tissue in lung cancer. TCRdb fed the multiplex PCR reads into MiXCR, producing one record per CDR3 protein. The data show more than 95,000 distinct CDR3 sequences, roughly 64% seen once. Sequencing input: lung tumor tissue. Source of these receptors: a man aged 25 to 40 with non-small cell lung cancer. Both conserved end residues are part of each CDR3. D genes are given only for firm matches. Some rows have no size entry. The others give once, few or many, or a class for an expanded clone.

NA | TRBJ2-7 | NA | TRBV29-1 | 15 | CSVEAPRGGLHERYF | TGCAGCGTTGAAGCGCCCAGGGGCGGATTACACGAGCGGTATTTC
NA | TRBJ2-3 | NA | TRBV5-6 | 14 | CASSLEGSTDTHYF | TGTGCCAGCAGCTTGGAGGGAAGCACAGATACGCACTATTTT
many | TRBJ2-3 | NA | TRBV12-5 | 14 | CASGLGQGTDTQYF | TGTGCTAGTGGTTTGGGACAAGGCACAGATACGCAGTATTTT
NA | TRBJ1-5 | NA | TRBV11-2 | 14 | CTSSLVGLRDPQHF | TGTACCAGCAGCTTAGTAGGGCTTCGGGATCCCCAGCATTTT
NA | TRBJ2-1 | TRBD2 | TRBV20-1 | 15 | CSAREGSGDYNEQFF | TGTAGTGCTAGGGAAGGTAGCGGGGACTACAATGAGCAGTTCTTC
NA | TRBJ1-5 | NA | TRBV29-1 | 14 | CSVRGSGPDQPQHF | TGCAGCGTGAGAGGGAGTGGGCCCGATCAGCCCCAGCATTTT
many | TRBJ2-2 | TRBD1 | TRBV6-1 | 16 | CASSERGTGNTGELFF | TGTGCCAGCAGTGAACGGGGGACAGGGAACACCGGGGAGCTGTTTTTT
NA | TRBJ2-7 | NA | TRBV29-1 | 11 | CSVGPSNEQYF | TGCAGCGTTGGTCCCTCCAACGAGCAATACTTC
NA | TRBJ2-1 | TRBD2 | TRBV11-2 | 18 | CASSLRLTGGSSYNELFF | TGTGCCAGCAGCTTGCGACTAACGGGAGGAAGCTCCTACAATGAGCTGTTCTTC
NA | TRBJ1-1 | NA | TRBV6-1 | 18 | CAISEALLGTVVNTEAFF | TGCGCCATCAGTGAAGCGCTTCTGGGGACCGTAGTGAACACTGAAGCTTTCTTT
NA | TRBJ2-6 | TRBD1 | TRBV25-1 | 17 | CASSTGTGVSGANILTF | TGTGCAAGCAGCACCGGGACAGGCGTCTCTGGGGCCAACATCCTGACTTTC
NA | TRBJ1-1 | NA | TRBV6-2/TRBV6-3 | 13 | CARSYSSGSEAFF | TGTGCCAGGAGTTACTCGTCGGGCAGTGAAGCTTTCTTT
many | TRBJ2-1 | NA | TRBV20-1 | 14 | CSARWASSYNEQFF | TGCAGTGCTAGGTGGGCTAGCTCCTACAATGAGCAGTTCTTC
many | TRBJ2-7 | TRBD2 | TRBV20-1 | 13 | CSATSGRTYEQYF | TGCAGTGCAACTAGCGGGCGCACCTACGAGCAGTACTTC
medium-sized | TRBJ2-3 | NA | TRBV11-3 | 12 | CASSFGRDTQYF | TGTGCCAGCAGCTTCGGGCGAGATACGCAGTATTTT